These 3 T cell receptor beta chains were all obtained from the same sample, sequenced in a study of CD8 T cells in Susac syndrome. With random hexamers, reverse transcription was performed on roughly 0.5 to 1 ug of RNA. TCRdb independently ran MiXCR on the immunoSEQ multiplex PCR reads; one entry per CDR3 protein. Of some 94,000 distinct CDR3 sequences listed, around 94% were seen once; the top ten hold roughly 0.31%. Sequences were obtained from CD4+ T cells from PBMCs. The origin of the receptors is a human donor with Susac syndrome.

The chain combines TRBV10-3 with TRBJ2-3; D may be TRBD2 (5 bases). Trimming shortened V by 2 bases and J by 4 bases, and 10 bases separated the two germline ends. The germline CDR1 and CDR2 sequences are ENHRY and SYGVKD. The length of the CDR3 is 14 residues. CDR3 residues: CAISEPKGADTQYF. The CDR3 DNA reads TGTGCCATCAGTGAGCCGAAGGGAGCAGATACGCAGTATTTT.

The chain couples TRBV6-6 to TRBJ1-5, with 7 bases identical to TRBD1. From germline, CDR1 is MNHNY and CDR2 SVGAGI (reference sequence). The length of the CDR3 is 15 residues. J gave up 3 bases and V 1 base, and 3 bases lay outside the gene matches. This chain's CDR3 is CASSYLTGSNQPQHF. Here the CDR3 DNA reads TGTGCCAGCAGTTACTTGACAGGGTCCAATCAGCCCCAGCATTTT.

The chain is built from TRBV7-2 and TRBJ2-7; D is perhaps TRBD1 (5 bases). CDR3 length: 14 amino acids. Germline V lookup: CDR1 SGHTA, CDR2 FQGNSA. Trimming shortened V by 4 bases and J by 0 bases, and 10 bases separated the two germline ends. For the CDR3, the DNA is TGTGCCAGCAGCTCCCTAGGGGCCTCCTACGAGCAGTACTTC. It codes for CASSSLGASYEQYF.